A single TCR beta chain is shown here with its context. The data were taken from a study of blood T cell repertoires in COVID-19. Libraries were prepared by immunoSEQ multiplex PCR; TCRdb keeps only in-frame clonotypes and omits some of them. The data show some 52,000 clones, roughly 84% seen once. The sequencing input was peripheral blood. This clonotype originated in a man over 45 with acute or convalescent COVID-19.

The CDR3 region is CATSDLITGIYEQYF. Written as DNA, the CDR3 is TGTGCCACCAGTGATTTGATTACAGGAATCTACGAGCAGTACTTC. The rearrangement links TRBV24-1 to TRBJ2-7, with D tentatively TRBD1 (5 bases). The germline V gene has CDR1 KGHDR and CDR2 SFDVKD. V gave up 0 bases and J gave up 3 bases, with 11 bases separating them. The CDR3 consists of 15 residues.